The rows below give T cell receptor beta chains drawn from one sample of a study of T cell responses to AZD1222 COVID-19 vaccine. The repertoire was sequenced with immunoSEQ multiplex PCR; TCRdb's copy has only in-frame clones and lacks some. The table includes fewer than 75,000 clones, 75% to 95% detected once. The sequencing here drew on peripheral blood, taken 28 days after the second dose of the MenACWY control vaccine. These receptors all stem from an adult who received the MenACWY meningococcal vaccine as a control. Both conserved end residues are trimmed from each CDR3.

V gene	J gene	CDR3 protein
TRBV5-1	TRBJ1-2	ASTGVQGYGYT
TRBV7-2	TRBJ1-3	ASSRTGLSENTIY
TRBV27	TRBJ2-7	ASSYQRSVPSYEQY
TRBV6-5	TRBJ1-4	ASSYGWRGGEKLF
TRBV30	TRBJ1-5	AWTLRDGGGSNQPQH
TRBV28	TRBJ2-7	ASTQWGGSAYEQY
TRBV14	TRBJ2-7	ASSQDLLAAAGEQY
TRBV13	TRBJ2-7	ASSLKVGQGLRSYEQY
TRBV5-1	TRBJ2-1	ASSFGGANEQF
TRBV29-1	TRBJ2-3	SVEEAGYTQY
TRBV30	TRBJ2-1	AWSVWGRVRGTNEQF
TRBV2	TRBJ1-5	ASRQQGASNQPQH
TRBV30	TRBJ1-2	AWSGQSDRGYT
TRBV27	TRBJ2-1	ASSLRTPGEQF
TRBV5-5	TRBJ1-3	ASSSHRERTGNTIY
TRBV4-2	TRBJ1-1	ANLEGQEEAF
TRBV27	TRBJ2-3	ASSWGTSASTDTQY
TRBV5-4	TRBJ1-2	ASSRAGGLGYGYT
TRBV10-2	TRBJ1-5	ASSPGKTGAVPNQPQH
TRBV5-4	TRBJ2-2	ASSPTGGDFGELF
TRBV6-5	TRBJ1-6	ASSNRQYSPLH
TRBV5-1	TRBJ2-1	ASSLEGIVNEQF
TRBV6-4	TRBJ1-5	ASSDSTTLDRELKNQPQH
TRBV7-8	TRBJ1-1	ASSPGGNTEAF
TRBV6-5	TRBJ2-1	ASKTGLAGYNEQF
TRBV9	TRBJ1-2	ASSVALWTGGSGYT
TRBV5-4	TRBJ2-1	ASSLRGSYNEQF
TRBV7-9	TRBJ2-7	ASSLGRGFNYEQY
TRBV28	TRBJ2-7	ASRSSGRLYEQY
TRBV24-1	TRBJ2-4	ATSDSGEESGNIQY
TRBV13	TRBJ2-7	ASSRTSYEQY
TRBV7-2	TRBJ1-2	ASSLLASRGGYGYT
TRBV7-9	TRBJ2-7	ASSPAGGLEQY
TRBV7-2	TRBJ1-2	ASSVDRVSINGYT
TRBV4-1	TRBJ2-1	PRTPQVPRDGYNEQF
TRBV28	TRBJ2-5	ASSWGLRGETQY
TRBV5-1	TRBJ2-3	ASSLDGPSTDTQY
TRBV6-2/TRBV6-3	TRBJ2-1	ASSYLFEGEQF
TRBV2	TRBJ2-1	ASSQGPANDEQF
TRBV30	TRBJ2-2	AWSSGGGGLAGELF
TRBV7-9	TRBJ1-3	ASSLDWAGENTIY
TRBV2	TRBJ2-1	ASTYRDRSMDEQF
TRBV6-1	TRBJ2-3	ASSARGTSGPTDTQY
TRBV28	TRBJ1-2	ASSPGQGGNGYT
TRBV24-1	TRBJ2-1	ATSDANRVARNEQF
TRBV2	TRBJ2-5	ASSVTETQY
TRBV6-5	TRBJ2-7	ASNLDRGRYEQY
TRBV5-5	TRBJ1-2	ASSRRGGFGYT
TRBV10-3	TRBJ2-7	AISESRLASEQY
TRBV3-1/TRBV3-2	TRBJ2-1	ASSQPSGSVYNEQF
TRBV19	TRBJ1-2	ASHGSPRRNYGYT
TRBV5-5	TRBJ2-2	ASTAQGTRELF
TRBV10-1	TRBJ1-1	ASSEMGRNTEAF
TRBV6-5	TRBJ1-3	ASRDRLSSGNTIY
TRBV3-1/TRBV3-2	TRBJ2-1	ASSQGWGGRIGNEQF
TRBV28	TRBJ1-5	ASSFVGQGGPGAQH
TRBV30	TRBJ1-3	AWRRPGNTIY
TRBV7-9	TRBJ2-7	ASSLSGGGPSGNEQY
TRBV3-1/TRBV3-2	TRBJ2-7	ASSLRTSGRYEQY